This T cell receptor (beta chain) comes out of a study of identical twins. V lost 5 bases to trimming and J lost 14 bases, with 13 bases between them. Germline CDR1 and CDR2: SGHTA and FQGNSA. The CDR3 is 11 amino acids. Template switching, a step in the protocol, added a universal primer site, and cDNA carried unique molecular identifiers. TCRdb passed the 5' RACE reads through MiXCR, listing each CDR3 protein once. Altogether around 240,000 distinct CDR3 sequences are present, about 7% being singletons, with the ten largest covering roughly 3.9%. These same records also appear under a second study, on yellow fever vaccine responses in identical twins.

The sequence was obtained from a woman aged 18-35 years in good health. Sequenced material: memory (CD45RO+) T cells sorted from blood. The chain couples TRBV7-2 to TRBJ2-1, with D possibly being TRBD1 (7 bases). CDR3 in amino acids: CASSRGTVEFF. CDR3 sequence (DNA): TGTGCCAGCAGCCGCGGGACAGTGGAGTTCTTC. Full variable domain (remainder filled in from reference TRBV7-2 and TRBJ2-1): GAGVSQSPSNKVTEKGKDVELRCDPISGHTALYWYRQSLGQGLEFLIYFQGNSAPDKSGLPSDRFSAERTGGSVSTLTIQRTQQEDSAVYLCASSRGTVEFFGPGTRLTVL.